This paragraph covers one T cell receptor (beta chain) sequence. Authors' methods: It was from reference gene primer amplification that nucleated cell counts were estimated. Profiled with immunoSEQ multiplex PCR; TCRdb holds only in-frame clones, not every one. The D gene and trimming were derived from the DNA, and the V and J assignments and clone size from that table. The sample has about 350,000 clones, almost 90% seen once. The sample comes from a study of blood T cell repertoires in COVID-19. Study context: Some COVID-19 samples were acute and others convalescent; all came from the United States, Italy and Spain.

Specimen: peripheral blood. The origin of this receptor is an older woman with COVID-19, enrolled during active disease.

The CDR3 sequence: CASTLNGGGITEAFF. DNA of the CDR3: TGTGCCAGCACCCTCAATGGGGGGGGCATCACTGAAGCTTTCTTT. V gene TRBV27 combines with J gene TRBJ1-1; a possible D gene is TRBD1 (6 bases). Germline loops: CDR1 MNHEY, CDR2 SMNVEV (reference sequence). V lost 7 bases to trimming and J lost 4 bases, with 19 bases between them. The CDR3 has 15 residues.